This T cell receptor (beta chain) was captured in a study of T cells after somatic rescue of genetic block. Libraries were prepared by immunoSEQ multiplex PCR; TCRdb keeps only in-frame clonotypes and omits some of them. The repertoire has fewer than 150,000 clones, 90% to 95% of them found once; the top ten carry about 1.5%. V was pared by 6 bases and J by 3 bases, with 15 bases between. Germline CDR1 and CDR2: GTSNPN and SVGIG (reference sequence). The CDR3 is 13 amino acids. The sequencing input was peripheral blood mononuclear cells (PBMCs). The sequence was collected from a woman between 18 and 29 years old. The chain combines TRBV30 with TRBJ2-7; D gene uncertain. DNA for the CDR3: TGTGCCTGTATTTTCAATCGGGTCTACGAGCAGTACTTC. Translating gives CACIFNRVYEQYF.